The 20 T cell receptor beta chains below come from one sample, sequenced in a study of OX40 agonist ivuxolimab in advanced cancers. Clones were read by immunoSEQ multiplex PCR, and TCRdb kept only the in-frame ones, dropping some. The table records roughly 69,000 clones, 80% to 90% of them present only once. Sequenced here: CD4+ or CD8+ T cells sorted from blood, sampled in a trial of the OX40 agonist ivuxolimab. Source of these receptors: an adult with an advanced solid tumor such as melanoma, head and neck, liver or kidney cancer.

The chain's CDR3 is CASSVGQSSGNTIYF. CDR3 DNA: TGTGCCAGCAGCGTAGGACAAAGCTCTGGAAACACCATATATTTT. The V gene is TRBV9, the J gene TRBJ1-3; D is ambiguous. CDR1 is SGDLS and CDR2 is YYNGEE in the germline V gene. Trimming removed 0 bases from V and 0 bases from J, with 7 bases in between. This CDR3 comprises 15 residues.

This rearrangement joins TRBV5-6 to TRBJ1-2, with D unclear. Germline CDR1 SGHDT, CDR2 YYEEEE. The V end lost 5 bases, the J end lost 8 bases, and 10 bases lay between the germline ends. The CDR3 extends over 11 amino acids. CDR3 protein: CASSIGGGYTF. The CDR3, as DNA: TGTGCCAGCAGTATTGGCGGGGGCTACACCTTC.

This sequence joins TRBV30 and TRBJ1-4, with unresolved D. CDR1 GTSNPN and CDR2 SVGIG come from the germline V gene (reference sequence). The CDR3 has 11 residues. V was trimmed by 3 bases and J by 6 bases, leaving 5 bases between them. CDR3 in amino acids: CAWRFDEKLFF. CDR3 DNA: TGTGCCTGGAGGTTCGATGAAAAACTGTTTTTT.

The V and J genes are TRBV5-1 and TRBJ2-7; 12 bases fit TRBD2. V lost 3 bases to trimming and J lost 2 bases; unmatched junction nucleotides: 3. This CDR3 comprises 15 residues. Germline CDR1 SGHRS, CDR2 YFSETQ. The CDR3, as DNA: TGCGCCAGCAGCTGGGGGACTAGCGGGCCCTACGAGCAGTACTTC. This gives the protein CASSWGTSGPYEQYF.

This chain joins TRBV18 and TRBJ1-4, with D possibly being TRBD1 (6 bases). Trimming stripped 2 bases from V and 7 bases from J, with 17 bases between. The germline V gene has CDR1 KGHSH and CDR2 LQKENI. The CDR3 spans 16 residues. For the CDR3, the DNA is TGTGCCAGCTCACCATTCGGGACATTAGTGAGTGAAAAACTGTTTTTT. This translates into CASSPFGTLVSEKLFF. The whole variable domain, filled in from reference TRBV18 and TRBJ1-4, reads NAGVMQNPRHLVRRRGQEARLRCSPMKGHSHVYWYRQLPEEGLKFMVYLQKENIIDESGMPKERFSAEFPKEGPSILRIQQVVRGDSAAYFCASSPFGTLVSEKLFFGSGTQLSVL.

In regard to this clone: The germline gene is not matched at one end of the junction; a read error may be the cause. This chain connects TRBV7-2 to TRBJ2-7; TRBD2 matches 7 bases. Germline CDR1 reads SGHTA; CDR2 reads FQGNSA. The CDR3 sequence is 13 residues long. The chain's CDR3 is CASSFGGAGVNDF. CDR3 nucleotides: TGTGCCAGCAGCTTCGGTGGGGCGGGAGTCAACGACTTC.

The DNA of the CDR3 is TGTGCCAGCAGCCCCCAACCCGGGCTTGCGAACACCGGGGAGCTGTTTTTT. It codes for CASSPQPGLANTGELFF. The chain employs TRBV7-2 and TRBJ2-2; no clear D. The germline CDR1 and CDR2 sequences are SGHTA and FQGNSA. V lost 5 bases and J lost 0, with 16 bases in between. This CDR3 spans 17 amino acids.

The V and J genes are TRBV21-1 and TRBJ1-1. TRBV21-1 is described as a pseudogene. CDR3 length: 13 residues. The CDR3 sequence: CASSKTLNTEAFF. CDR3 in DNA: TGTGCCAGCAGCAAAACCCTGAACACTGAAGCTTTCTTT.

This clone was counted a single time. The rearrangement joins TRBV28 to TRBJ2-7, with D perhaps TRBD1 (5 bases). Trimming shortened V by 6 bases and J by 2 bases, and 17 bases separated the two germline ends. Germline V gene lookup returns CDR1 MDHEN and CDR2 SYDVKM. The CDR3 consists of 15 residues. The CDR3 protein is CASRAVGHRPYEQYF. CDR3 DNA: TGTGCCAGCAGGGCCGTGGGGCACCGACCCTACGAGCAGTACTTC.

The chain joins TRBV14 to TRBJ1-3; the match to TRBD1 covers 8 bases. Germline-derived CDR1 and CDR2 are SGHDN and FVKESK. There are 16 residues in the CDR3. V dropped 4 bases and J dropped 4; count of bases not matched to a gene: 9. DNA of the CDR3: TGTGCCAGCAGCCGACTTACAGGGGGAGCAGGAAACACCATATATTTT. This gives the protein CASSRLTGGAGNTIYF.

The CDR3 here is CSVERGIGTANTEAFF. The CDR3 DNA reads as TGCAGCGTTGAAAGGGGGATTGGGACGGCAAACACTGAAGCTTTCTTT. This rearrangement joins TRBV29-1 to TRBJ1-1; D might be TRBD1 (6 bases). This CDR3 has 16 amino acids. Germline CDR1 SQVTM, CDR2 ANQGSEA. Trimming removed 2 bases from V and 2 bases from J, with 18 bases in between.

CDR3 DNA sequence: TGTGCCAGCAGCTTGGGGCTAGTCGGCGAGCAGTACTTC. Amino acids: CASSLGLVGEQYF. This chain uses TRBV5-6 with TRBJ2-5; the D is unclear. The J call is uncertain, as TRBJ2-7 better fits the DNA end. The CDR3 consists of 13 residues. The V gene's germline CDR1 is SGHDT and CDR2 YYEEEE.

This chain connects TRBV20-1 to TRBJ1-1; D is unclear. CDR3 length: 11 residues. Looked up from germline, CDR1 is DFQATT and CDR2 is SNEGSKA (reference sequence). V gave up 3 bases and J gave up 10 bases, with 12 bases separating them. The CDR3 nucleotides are TGCAGTGCTAGGAATCAAGGGTCAGCTTTCTTT. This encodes CSARNQGSAFF.

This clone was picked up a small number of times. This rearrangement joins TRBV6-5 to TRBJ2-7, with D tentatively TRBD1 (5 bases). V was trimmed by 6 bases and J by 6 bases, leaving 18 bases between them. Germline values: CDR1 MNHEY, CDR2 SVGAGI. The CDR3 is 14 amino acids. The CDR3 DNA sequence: TGTGCCAGCAGACCACAGGCCCCTAGGGCCGAGCAGTACTTC. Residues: CASRPQAPRAEQYF.

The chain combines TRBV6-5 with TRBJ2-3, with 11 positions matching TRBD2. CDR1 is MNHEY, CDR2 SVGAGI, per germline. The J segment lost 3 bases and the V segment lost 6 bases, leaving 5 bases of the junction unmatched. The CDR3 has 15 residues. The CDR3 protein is CASSSSGGITDTQYF. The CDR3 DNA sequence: TGTGCCAGCAGCTCTAGCGGGGGGATTACAGATACGCAGTATTTT.

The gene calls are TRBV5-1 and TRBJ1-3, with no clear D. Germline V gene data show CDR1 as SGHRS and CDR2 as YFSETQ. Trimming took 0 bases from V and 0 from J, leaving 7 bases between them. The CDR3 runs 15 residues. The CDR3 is CASSLVMGSGNTIYF. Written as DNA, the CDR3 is TGCGCCAGCAGCTTGGTGATGGGCTCTGGAAACACCATATATTTT.

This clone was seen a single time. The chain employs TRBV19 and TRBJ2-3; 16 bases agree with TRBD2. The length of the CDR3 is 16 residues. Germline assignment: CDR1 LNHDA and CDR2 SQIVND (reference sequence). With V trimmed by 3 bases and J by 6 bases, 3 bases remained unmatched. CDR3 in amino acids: CASSMGLAGGRDTQYF. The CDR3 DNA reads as TGTGCCAGTAGTATGGGACTAGCGGGGGGGAGGGATACGCAGTATTTT.

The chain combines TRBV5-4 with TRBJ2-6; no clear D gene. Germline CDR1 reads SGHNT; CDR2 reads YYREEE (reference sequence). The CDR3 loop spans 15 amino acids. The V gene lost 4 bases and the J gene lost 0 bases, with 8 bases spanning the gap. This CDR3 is CASSPSYSGANVLTF. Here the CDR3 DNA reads TGTGCCAGCAGCCCTTCTTACTCTGGGGCCAACGTCCTGACTTTC.

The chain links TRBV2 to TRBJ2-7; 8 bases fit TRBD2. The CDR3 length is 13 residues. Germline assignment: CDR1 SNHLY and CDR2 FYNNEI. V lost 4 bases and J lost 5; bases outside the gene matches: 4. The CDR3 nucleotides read TGTGCCAGCAGTGTCGAGCGGGAGAACGAGCAGTACTTC. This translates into CASSVERENEQYF.

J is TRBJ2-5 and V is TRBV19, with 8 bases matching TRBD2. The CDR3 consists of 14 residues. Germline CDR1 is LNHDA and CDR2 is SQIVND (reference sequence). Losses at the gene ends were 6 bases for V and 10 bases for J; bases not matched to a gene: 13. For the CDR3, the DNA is TGTGCCAGTAGCGGGGGGGACTACCACTCCAACCAGTACTTC. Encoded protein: CASSGGDYHSNQYF.